This T cell receptor (beta chain) was profiled in a study of PD-L1 blockade in urothelial cancer (dated by TCRdb to about 2017). Concerning the study at large: Therapy was started in about 2014 for all patients, and atezolizumab 1,200 mg was administered intravenously every 3 weeks. About 90% of the 29 patients were identified as males with urothelial cancer of bladder origin, and a prior smoking history was reported by 18 of 29 patients. Patients had an ECOG performance status of 0 or 1 and had received between 0 and 3 prior chemotherapy regimens. Blood samples were analyzed at two time points: 3 weeks after treatment start (second dose) and 6 weeks after treatment start. Blood samples gave median yields of roughly 150,000 T cells and some 80,000 unique TCRs, along with a median clonality of approximately 0.08. An exploratory multi-omic analysis was conducted of the somatic, immune and clinical correlates of response to PD-L1 blockade with atezolizumab in urothelial cancer. Pretreatment tumor samples, along with matched peripheral blood serially collected before and after atezolizumab treatment, were subjected to TCR sequencing. Durable clinical benefit was defined as a progression-free survival longer than 6 months, and TCR features were additionally tested against progression-free survival and overall survival. In the same patients, pretreatment tumors underwent whole exome sequencing and RNA sequencing in addition to TCR sequencing. Roughly ten patients achieved durable clinical benefit and about 22 did not. Over 28 patients had pretreatment blood TCR-seq, about 25 had at least one posttreatment blood collection, and about 25 had tumor TCR-seq.

Synthetic TCR analog templates were spiked into each PCR so that absolute template abundance could be estimated from read counts. Using the immunoSEQ assay, TCRbeta CDR3 regions were amplified from genomic DNA with bias-controlled V and J gene primers. Sequencing of rearranged TCRbeta segments was done at approximately 20X coverage. The authors' pipeline ran thus. Clustering was used to correct sequencing errors, and CDR3s were annotated against IMGT so that V, D and J genes could be assigned. Out-of-frame and stop-codon sequences were excluded, and only productive TCRbeta rearrangements were used in downstream analyses. Clonality was computed as one minus Shannon entropy normalized by the log of the number of unique productive sequences. Clones differing between time points or between blood and tumor were identified by Fisher's exact test with Benjamini-Hochberg correction at adjusted p below 0.01. In TCRdb, the immuneACCESS table is reduced to in-frame sequences with V and J assigned. These tables do not hold every clone; where another copy was compared, an unresolved V gene accounts for under half, and the others remain unexplained. V and J calls and clone size are copied from that table; D and trimming were computed from the DNA. The sample profile shows tens of thousands of clones; roughly 82% of them were found once. The ten biggest clones cover 6.8% of the sample.

The sample's time point, from its label and the paper: pretreatment peripheral blood. A cohort of about 30 patients with locally advanced or metastatic urothelial carcinoma, treated at Memorial Sloan Kettering on a trial protocol, was included. Peripheral blood mononuclear cells were collected pretreatment and during treatment, with between 1 and 8 total time points obtained per patient. The Qiagen DNeasy Blood extraction kit was used to purify genomic DNA from total PBMCs and tumor samples. PBMCs were collected pretreatment and during treatment, and were isolated and stored as previously described. Summary of the overall study and its limitations: Improved progression-free and overall survival was found to be associated with pretreatment peripheral blood TCR clonality below the median. Because the sample size was small (n ≈ 28) and many of the analyses were exploratory, the results are meant to be hypothesis-generating. Greater expansion of tumor-associated TCR clones in peripheral blood 3 weeks after the start of treatment was observed in patients with durable benefit (n of about 24, p = 0.022).

With regard to this clone: Its antigen has not been determined. It has no much larger one-base neighbor in the sample; base qualities were not kept.

From the germline V gene, CDR1 is SGHRS and CDR2 is YFSETQ. Measured from the cysteine to the phenylalanine, the CDR3 is 14 residues long. Only CDR3 DNA remains: 42 bases, in frame from the first base. A distance of 15 bases separates the germline ends of V and J, which lose 0 bases and 12 bases respectively. The sequencing used PBMCs, collected around atezolizumab (anti-PD-L1) treatment. The chain is assembled from TRBV5-1 and TRBJ2-2, with the D segment identity uncertain. This clonotype originated in a man in his 60s with urothelial cancer. Here the CDR3 is given as CASSLDGLERQLFF. The nucleotide sequence reads as follows: TGCGCCAGCAGCTTGGACGGGTTGGAACGACAGCTGTTTTTT.